Following are 5 T cell receptor beta chains from one sample sequenced in a study of blood T cell repertoires in COVID-19 (dated by TCRdb to 2019 to 2021). To prepare the library, the immunoSEQ multiplex PCR assay was applied. The source is immuneACCESS, and TCRdb retained only in-frame sequences with V and J called. Part of the clones is not carried over; for the studies checked, unresolved V genes explain less than half of this, and the remainder is unexplained. Here the sample has roughly 150,000 clones; more than 65% occur a single time. Clones ranked in the top ten supply approximately 15% of the sample. Source material: peripheral blood. These receptors were collected from a woman aged 80 or older with acute or convalescent COVID-19.

The genes are TRBV28 and TRBJ1-4, with D unresolved. The germline CDR1 and CDR2 sequences are MDHEN and SYDVKM. Trimming shortened V by 10 bases and J by 2 bases, and 14 bases separated the two germline ends. The CDR3 is made up of 14 amino acids. The CDR3 reads CAIQTGVTNEKLFF. In DNA form, the CDR3 reads TGTGCCATCCAGACTGGCGTGACTAATGAAAAACTGTTTTTT.

V and J are TRBV2 and TRBJ1-2, with D unclear. CDR1 is SNHLY and CDR2 is FYNNEI in the germline V gene. CDR3 length equals 13 residues. Trimming took off 0 bases at V and 3 bases at J, with 5 bases between the two ends. For the CDR3, the DNA is TGTGCCAGCAGTGAAGCTCCGGACTATGGCTACACCTTC. It translates to CASSEAPDYGYTF.

The chain has TRBV27 and TRBJ1-6; D call uncertain. This CDR3 region has 12 residues. Germline-derived CDR1 and CDR2 are MNHEY and SMNVEV (reference sequence). Trimming shortened V by 3 bases and J by 10 bases, and 7 bases separated the two germline ends. CDR3 DNA sequence: TGTGCCAGCAGTTTTCTGGGCTCACCCCTCCACTTT. Amino acid sequence: CASSFLGSPLHF.

This rearrangement joins TRBV9 to TRBJ2-1; a weak D match, TRBD1 (5 bases). The V gene lost 4 bases and the J gene lost 8 bases, with 13 bases spanning the gap. This CDR3 has 13 residues. CDR1 is SGDLS and CDR2 is YYNGEE in the germline V gene. CDR3 in DNA: TGTGCCAGCAGCAGGACACTTTGGGATGAGCAGTTCTTC. This sequence encodes CASSRTLWDEQFF. Together with reference TRBV9 and TRBJ2-1, the CDR3 gives the full variable domain: DSGVTQTPKHLITATGQRVTLRCSPRSGDLSVYWYQQSLDQGLQFLIQYYNGEERAKGNILERFSAQQFPDLHSELNLSSLELGDSALYFCASSRTLWDEQFFGPGTRLTVL.

This clone was detected only once. The chain links TRBV6-5 to TRBJ2-4, with 9 bases identical to TRBD1. V shed 5 bases and J 9 bases; nucleotides not matched to a gene: 8. Germline CDR1 and CDR2: MNHEY and SVGAGI. The CDR3 has 14 amino acids. The CDR3 nucleotides read TGTGCCAGCAGTCCGTTACAGGGGGCGTCCATTCAGTACTTC. This translates into CASSPLQGASIQYF.